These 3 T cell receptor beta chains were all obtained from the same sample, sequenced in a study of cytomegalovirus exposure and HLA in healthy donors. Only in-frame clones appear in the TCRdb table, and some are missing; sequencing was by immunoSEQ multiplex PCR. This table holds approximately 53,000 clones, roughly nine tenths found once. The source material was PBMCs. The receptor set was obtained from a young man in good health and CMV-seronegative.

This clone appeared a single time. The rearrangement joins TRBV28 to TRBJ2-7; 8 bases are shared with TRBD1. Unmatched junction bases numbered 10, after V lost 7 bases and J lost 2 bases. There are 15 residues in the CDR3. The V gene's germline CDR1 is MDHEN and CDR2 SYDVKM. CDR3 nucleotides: TGTGCCAGCACCAACATCAGGGGGCGCACCTACGAGCAGTACTTC. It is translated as CASTNIRGRTYEQYF.

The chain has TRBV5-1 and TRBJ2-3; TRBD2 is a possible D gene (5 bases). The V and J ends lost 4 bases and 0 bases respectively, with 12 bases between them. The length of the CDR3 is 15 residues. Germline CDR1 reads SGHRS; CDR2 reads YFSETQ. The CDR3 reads CASSLELVSTDTQYF. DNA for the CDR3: TGCGCCAGCAGCCTAGAACTAGTGAGCACAGATACGCAGTATTTT.

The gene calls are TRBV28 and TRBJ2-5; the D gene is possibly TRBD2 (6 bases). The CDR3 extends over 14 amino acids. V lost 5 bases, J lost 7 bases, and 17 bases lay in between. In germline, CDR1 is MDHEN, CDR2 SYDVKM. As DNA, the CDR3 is TGTGCCAGCAGTCTTGCCGCGGGGCGGGGGACCCAGTACTTC. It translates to CASSLAAGRGTQYF.